The entry below describes one T cell receptor (beta chain). Its antigen is currently unknown. V lost 5 bases to trimming and J lost 5 bases; unmatched junction nucleotides: 5. This CDR3 is 15 amino acids long. The germline V gene encodes CDR1 MRHNA and CDR2 SNTAGT. This sample was taken from a study of CD8 T cells in ankylosing spondylitis. Notes on the study in general: Among TCR beta sequences, a motif of several highly homologous variants appeared characteristic of ankylosing spondylitis blood.

Each CDR3 protein is one row after TCRdb ran MiXCR on the 5' RACE reads. The repertoire holds 350,000 or so distinct CDR3 sequences, with about 14% as singletons. This sequence joins TRBV6-4 and TRBJ2-2; 10 nucleotides align to TRBD1. The sequenced material came from blood, either unsorted or a sorted T cell fraction (not recorded which). The TCR comes from a male donor with ankylosing spondylitis or in good health (not recorded which). The CDR3 protein is CASSSGTGETGELFF. The CDR3 DNA is TGTGCCAGCAGTTCCGGGACAGGGGAAACCGGGGAGCTGTTTTTT.